This T cell receptor (beta chain) was found in a study of cytotoxic CD8 clonotypes in ibrutinib-treated CLL. Study-level findings and limits: Samples from sustained-remission and progressing patients were taken at different times.

Profiling relied on immunoSEQ multiplex PCR, and the TCRdb table lists in-frame clones only, not all of them. The sample lists fewer than 45,000 clones; over 70% were seen once. There are 20 residues in the CDR3. Germline V gene data show CDR1 as MGHRA and CDR2 as YSYEKL. Trimming cost V 2 bases and J 0 bases, with 25 bases left between them. Regarding this clone: Its antigen is unidentified.

The rearrangement joins TRBV4-1 to TRBJ2-5; TRBD2 might be the D (7 bases). This sequence was found in a human donor with chronic lymphocytic leukemia. Sequenced material: PBMCs, taken at disease progression, from a patient treated with ibrutinib. Written as DNA, the CDR3 is TGCGCCAGCAGCCAATTTCCGGGTGGTGGCGGGGGCCTGTACCAAGAGACCCAGTACTTC. Encoded protein: CASSQFPGGGGGLYQETQYF.